Listed here is a single TCR beta chain. This CDR3 has 17 amino acids. CDR1 and CDR2 from the germline V gene are LNHDA and SQIVND (reference sequence). Trimming removed 4 bases from V and 7 bases from J; junction bases left unmatched: 14. Repertoires were generated with immunoSEQ multiplex PCR, while TCRdb's copy carries only in-frame clones and drops some. The sample includes approximately 180,000 clones, 89% seen only once; the top ten take roughly 2.4%. Those enrolled, adults aged 18 to 89 years, came from roughly 22 US areas. Cohorts were assigned according to the clinical history that participants reported. The data derive from a study of blood T cell repertoires in COVID-19. Study information: Collection of acute and convalescent COVID-19 samples took place in the United States, Italy and Spain. The analysed material was cDNA or gDNA that came from T cells, B-cell-depleted T cells, or PBMCs.

The sequence derives from a woman in her forties with acute COVID-19. The sample was PBMCs or T cells enriched from blood (not recorded which). The chain carries TRBV19 and TRBJ2-1; 9 bases agree with TRBD2. The CDR3 DNA sequence: TGTGCCAGTAGTAGGAGAGCGCGGGAGGGCATCTCTAATGAGCAGTTCTTC. Translating it yields CASSRRAREGISNEQFF.